This T cell receptor beta chain was recorded in a study of T cells after yellow fever vaccination. Of note for this clonotype: Antigen specificity is unknown.

The TCR cDNA carried a universal primer site and UMIs from 5'RACE template switching. TCRdb re-analysed the 5' RACE reads in MiXCR, keeping a single row per CDR3 protein. The sample lists 500,000 to 650,000 distinct CDR3 sequences, 17% seen once, with approximately 15% in the top ten. Study-wide results and limits: Re-detected after boosting: most primary clones, about 96% of CD4 and 88% of CD8. Overlap between CD4 and CD8 compartments was detected for a small share of clonotypes.

The CDR3 is 13 residues long. Trimming removed 10 bases at V and 2 bases at J, with 11 bases between. Germline CDR1 and CDR2: MNHNY and SVGAGI (reference sequence). The specimen was PBMCs, collected 4 to 5 days after the first yellow fever vaccination. The chain is built from TRBV6-6 and TRBJ2-2, with D hard to call. The sequence derives from a man younger than 35 who received the YFV17D yellow fever vaccine. The CDR3 DNA follows: TGTGCCACCAAGCTAGGAAACACCGGGGAGCTGTTTTTT. Its translation: CATKLGNTGELFF.